Listed here are 6 T cell receptor beta chains from one sample, sequenced in a study of cytomegalovirus exposure and HLA in healthy donors. It was with 60 Vbeta and 13 Jbeta primers that the PCR ran. TCRdb's table, derived via immunoSEQ multiplex PCR, lists solely in-frame clones and lacks some. The sample has about 170,000 clones, almost 80% seen once. The sequenced material came from PBMCs. The source is a woman in her 50s in good health and CMV-seropositive.

This chain connects TRBV5-8 to TRBJ2-5; 7 bases line up with TRBD1. The CDR3 contains 16 residues. Trimming took 0 bases from V and 1 from J; bases not matched to a gene: 6. The V gene's germline CDR1 is SGHTS and CDR2 YDEGEE. The CDR3, as DNA: TGTGCCAGCAGCTTGGGACAGGGTCTTTTCCAAGAGACCCAGTACTTC. It is translated as CASSLGQGLFQETQYF.

The chain carries TRBV5-1 and TRBJ2-2, with D uncertain. The CDR3 totals 13 residues. Trimming cost V 0 bases and J 5 bases, with 5 bases left between them. Germline-derived CDR1 and CDR2 are SGHRS and YFSETQ. The CDR3 spells CASSLVPTGELFF. The CDR3 region has the DNA TGCGCCAGCAGCTTGGTTCCGACCGGGGAGCTGTTTTTT.

This chain connects TRBV6-5 to TRBJ2-5; possible D gene TRBD2, 6 bases. Germline assignment: CDR1 MNHEY and CDR2 SVGAGI. This CDR3 region has 16 residues. Trimming took off 0 bases at V and 3 bases at J, with 14 bases between the two ends. The CDR3 loop is CASSYSGGTLKETQYF. CDR3 DNA sequence: TGTGCCAGCAGTTACTCCGGCGGGACGCTGAAAGAGACCCAGTACTTC.

This clone was seen only a few times. The V gene is TRBV6-6, the J gene TRBJ2-1; TRBD2 agrees at 12 bases. CDR1 is MNHNY, CDR2 SVGAGI, per germline (reference sequence). The V gene end was trimmed by 4 bases and the J gene end by 5 bases; junction bases not matched to a gene: 3. The CDR3 contains 15 residues. In DNA form, the CDR3 reads TGTGCCAGCAGTTCCCGACTAGCGGGAGACAATGAGCAGTTCTTC. The encoded protein is CASSSRLAGDNEQFF.

The V gene is TRBV7-2, the J gene TRBJ2-2, with D unclear. Trimming took 3 bases from V and 0 from J, leaving 11 bases between them. The CDR3 has 16 residues. Germline lookup yields CDR1 SGHTA and CDR2 FQGNSA. The CDR3 coding sequence is TGTGCCAGCAGCTTGAATTCCCTATCGAACACCGGGGAGCTGTTTTTT. This gives the protein CASSLNSLSNTGELFF. Supplemented by reference TRBV7-2 and TRBJ2-2, the full variable domain reads GAGVSQSPSNKVTEKGKDVELRCDPISGHTALYWYRQSLGQGLEFLIYFQGNSAPDKSGLPSDRFSAERTGGSVSTLTIQRTQQEDSAVYLCASSLNSLSNTGELFFGEGSRLTVL.

In DNA, the CDR3 is TGTGCCAGCAGCTTCGGACAGGGCTACAATGAGCAGTTCTTC. Amino acid sequence: CASSFGQGYNEQFF. The chain couples TRBV5-6 to TRBJ2-1, with 8 bases identical to TRBD1. V gave up 2 bases and J gave up 3 bases; unmatched junction bases: 1. The CDR3 sequence is 14 residues long. Looked up from germline, CDR1 is SGHDT and CDR2 is YYEEEE. The full variable domain, with the rest looked up from reference TRBV5-6 and TRBJ2-1, is DAGVTQSPTHLIKTRGQQVTLRCSPKSGHDTVSWYQQALGQGPQFIFQYYEEEERQRGNFPDRFSGHQFPNYSSELNVNALLLGDSALYLCASSFGQGYNEQFFGPGTRLTVL.